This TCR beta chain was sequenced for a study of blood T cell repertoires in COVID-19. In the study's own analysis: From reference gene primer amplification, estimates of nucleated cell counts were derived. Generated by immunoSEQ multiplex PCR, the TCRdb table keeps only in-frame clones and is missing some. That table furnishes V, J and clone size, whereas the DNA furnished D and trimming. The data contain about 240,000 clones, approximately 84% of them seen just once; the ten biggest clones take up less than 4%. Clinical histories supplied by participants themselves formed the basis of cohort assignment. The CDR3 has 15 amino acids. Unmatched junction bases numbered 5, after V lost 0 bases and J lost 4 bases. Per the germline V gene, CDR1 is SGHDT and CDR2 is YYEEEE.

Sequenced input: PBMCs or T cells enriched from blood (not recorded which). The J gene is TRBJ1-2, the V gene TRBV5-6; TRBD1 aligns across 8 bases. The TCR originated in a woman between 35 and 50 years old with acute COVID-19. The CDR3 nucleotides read TGTGCCAGCAGCTTGGGGGGACAGGCTTTCTATGGCTACACCTTC. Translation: CASSLGGQAFYGYTF.